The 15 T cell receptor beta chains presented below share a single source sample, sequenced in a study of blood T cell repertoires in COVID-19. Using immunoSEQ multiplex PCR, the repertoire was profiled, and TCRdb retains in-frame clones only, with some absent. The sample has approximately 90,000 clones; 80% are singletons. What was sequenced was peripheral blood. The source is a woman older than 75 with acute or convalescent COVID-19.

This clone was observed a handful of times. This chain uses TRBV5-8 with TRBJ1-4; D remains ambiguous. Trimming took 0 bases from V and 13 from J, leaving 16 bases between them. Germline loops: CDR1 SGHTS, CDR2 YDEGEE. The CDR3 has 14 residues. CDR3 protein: CASSLGRINEGLFF. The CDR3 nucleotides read TGTGCCAGCAGCTTGGGACGGATTAATGAGGGACTGTTTTTT.

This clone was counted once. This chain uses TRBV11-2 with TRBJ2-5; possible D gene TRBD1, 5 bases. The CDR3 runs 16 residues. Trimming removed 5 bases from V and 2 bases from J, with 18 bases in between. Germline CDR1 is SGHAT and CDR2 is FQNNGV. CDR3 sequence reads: CASSISTTRTQETQYF. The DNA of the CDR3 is TGTGCCAGCAGCATCTCCACGACCAGGACACAAGAGACCCAGTACTTC.

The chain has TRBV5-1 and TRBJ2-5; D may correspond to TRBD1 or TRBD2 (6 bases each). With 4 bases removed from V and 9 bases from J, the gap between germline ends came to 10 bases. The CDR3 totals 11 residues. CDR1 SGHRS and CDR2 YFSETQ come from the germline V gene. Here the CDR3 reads CASSLEGAQYF. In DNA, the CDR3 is TGCGCCAGCAGCCTGGAGGGGGCCCAGTACTTC. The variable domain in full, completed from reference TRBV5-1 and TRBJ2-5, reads KAGVTQTPRYLIKTRGQQVTLSCSPISGHRSVSWYQQTPGQGLQFLFEYFSETQRNKGNFPGRFSGRQFSNSRSEMNVSTLELGDSALYLCASSLEGAQYFGPGTRLLVL.

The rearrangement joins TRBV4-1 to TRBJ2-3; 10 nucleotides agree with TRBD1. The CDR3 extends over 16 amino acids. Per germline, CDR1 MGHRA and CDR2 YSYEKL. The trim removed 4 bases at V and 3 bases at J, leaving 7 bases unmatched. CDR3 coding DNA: TGCGCCAGCAGCCGAGGGGACAGGGGCTGGACAGATACGCAGTATTTT. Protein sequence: CASSRGDRGWTDTQYF.

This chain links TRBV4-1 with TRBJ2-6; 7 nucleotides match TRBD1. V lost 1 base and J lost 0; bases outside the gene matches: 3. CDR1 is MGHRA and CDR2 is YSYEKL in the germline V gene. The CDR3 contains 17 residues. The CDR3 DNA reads TGCGCCAGCAGCCAAGGGACAGGCCTCTCTGGGGCCAACGTCCTGACTTTC. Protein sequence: CASSQGTGLSGANVLTF.

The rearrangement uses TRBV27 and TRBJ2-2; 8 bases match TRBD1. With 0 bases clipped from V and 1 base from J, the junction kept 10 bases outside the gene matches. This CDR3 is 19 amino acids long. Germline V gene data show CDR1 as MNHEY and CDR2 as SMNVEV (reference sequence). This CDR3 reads CASSLSRYLGQGNTGELFF. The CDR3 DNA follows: TGTGCCAGCAGTTTATCTCGCTATCTTGGACAGGGGAACACCGGGGAGCTGTTTTTT.

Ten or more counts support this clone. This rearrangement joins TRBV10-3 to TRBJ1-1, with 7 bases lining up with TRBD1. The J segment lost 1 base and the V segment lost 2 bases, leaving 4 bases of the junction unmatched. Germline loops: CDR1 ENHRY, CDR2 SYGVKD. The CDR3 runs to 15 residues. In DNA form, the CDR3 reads TGTGCCATCAGTGAGACCGGGACAGCGAACACTGAAGCTTTCTTT. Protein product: CAISETGTANTEAFF.

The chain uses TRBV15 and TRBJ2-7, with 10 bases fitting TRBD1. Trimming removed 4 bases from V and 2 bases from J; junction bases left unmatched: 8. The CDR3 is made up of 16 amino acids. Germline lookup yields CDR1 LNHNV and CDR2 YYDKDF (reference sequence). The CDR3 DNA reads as TGTGCCACCAGCACCGAATCGGGACAGGGGACCTACGAGCAGTACTTC. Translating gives CATSTESGQGTYEQYF.

The DNA for the CDR3 is TGTGCCAGCAGCCTCGGACAGGGGAACTATGGCTACACCTTC. Protein product: CASSLGQGNYGYTF. This chain uses TRBV11-2 with TRBJ1-2; the match to TRBD1 covers 9 bases. V shed 5 bases, J shed 2 bases, and the junction held 3 bases outside the gene matches. CDR1 and CDR2 (germline): SGHAT, FQNNGV. The CDR3 has 14 amino acids. The complete variable domain, with remaining parts taken from reference TRBV11-2 and TRBJ1-2, reads EAGVAQSPRYKIIEKRQSVAFWCNPISGHATLYWYQQILGQGPKLLIQFQNNGVVDDSQLPKDRFSAERLKGVDSTLKIQPAKLEDSAVYLCASSLGQGNYGYTFGSGTRLTVV.

The chain's CDR3 is CASRGLAGAYNEQFF. The CDR3, as DNA: TGTGCCAGCAGAGGACTAGCGGGAGCCTACAATGAGCAGTTCTTC. This chain uses TRBV5-4 with TRBJ2-1; 13 bases are shared with TRBD2. Looked up from germline, CDR1 is SGHNT and CDR2 is YYREEE (reference sequence). V shed 5 bases, J shed 2 bases, and the junction held 1 base outside the gene matches. This CDR3 is built from 15 residues.

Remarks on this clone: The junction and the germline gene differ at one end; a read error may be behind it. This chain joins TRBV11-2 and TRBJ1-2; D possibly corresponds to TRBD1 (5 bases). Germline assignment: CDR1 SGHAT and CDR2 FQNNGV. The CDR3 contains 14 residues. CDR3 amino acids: CASSLQGLLTGILF. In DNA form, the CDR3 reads TGTGCCAGCAGCTTACAGGGCTTGCTCACAGGAATCCTCTTC.

The CDR3 nucleotides are TGTGCCAGCAGCGCCTCAAGGGGTGAAGCTTTCTTT. Its translation is CASSASRGEAFF. J is TRBJ1-1 and V is TRBV9; a possible D gene is TRBD1 (5 bases). Germline V gene data show CDR1 as SGDLS and CDR2 as YYNGEE. V lost 3 bases to trimming and J lost 7 bases, with 10 bases between them. This CDR3 has 12 residues.

The CDR3 region has the DNA TGTGCCAGCAGTTACCCCCCCTGGAGTCTTGAGGGAGATACGCAGTATTTT. Translated: CASSYPPWSLEGDTQYF. The rearrangement uses TRBV6-2 or TRBV6-3 and TRBJ2-3; the D gene is possibly TRBD2 (5 bases). The germline V gene encodes CDR1 MNHEY and CDR2 SVGEGT. The CDR3 totals 17 residues. The germline V and J ends were trimmed by 2 bases and 5 bases, with 20 bases remaining between them.

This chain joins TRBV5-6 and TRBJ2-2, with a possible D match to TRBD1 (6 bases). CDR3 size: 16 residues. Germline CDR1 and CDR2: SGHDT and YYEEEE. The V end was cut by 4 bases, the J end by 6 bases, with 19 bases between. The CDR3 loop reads CASSARQGKRAGELFF. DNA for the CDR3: TGTGCCAGCAGCGCCCGGCAGGGGAAGAGGGCCGGGGAGCTGTTTTTT. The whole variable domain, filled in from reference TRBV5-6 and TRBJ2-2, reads DAGVTQSPTHLIKTRGQQVTLRCSPKSGHDTVSWYQQALGQGPQFIFQYYEEEERQRGNFPDRFSGHQFPNYSSELNVNALLLGDSALYLCASSARQGKRAGELFFGEGSRLTVL.

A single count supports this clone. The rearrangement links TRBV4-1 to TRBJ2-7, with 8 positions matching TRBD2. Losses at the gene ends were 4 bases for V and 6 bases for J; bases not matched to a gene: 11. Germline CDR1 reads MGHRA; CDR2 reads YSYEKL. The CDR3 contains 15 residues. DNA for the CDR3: TGCGCCAGCAGCCCAGGAAGCGGGAGAACGACCGAGCAGTACTTC. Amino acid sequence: CASSPGSGRTTEQYF.